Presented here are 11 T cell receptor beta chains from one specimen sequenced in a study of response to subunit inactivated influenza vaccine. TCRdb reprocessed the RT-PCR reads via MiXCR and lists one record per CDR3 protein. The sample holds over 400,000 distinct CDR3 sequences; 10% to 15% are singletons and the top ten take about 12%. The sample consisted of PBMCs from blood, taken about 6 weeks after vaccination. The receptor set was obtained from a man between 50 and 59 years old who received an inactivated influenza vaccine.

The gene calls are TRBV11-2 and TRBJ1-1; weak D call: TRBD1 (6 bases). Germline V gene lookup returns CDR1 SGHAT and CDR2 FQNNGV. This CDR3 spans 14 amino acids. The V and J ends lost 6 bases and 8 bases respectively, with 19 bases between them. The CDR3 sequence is CASRPIGGGEEAFF. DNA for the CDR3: TGTGCCAGCAGACCCATAGGGGGGGGCGAAGAAGCTTTCTTT.

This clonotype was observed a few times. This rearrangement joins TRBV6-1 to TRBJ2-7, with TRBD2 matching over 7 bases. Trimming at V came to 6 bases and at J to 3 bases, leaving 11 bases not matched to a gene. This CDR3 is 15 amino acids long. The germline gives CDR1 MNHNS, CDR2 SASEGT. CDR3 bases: TGTGCCAGCAGCCCCTTAGCGGGCACTAGCTACGAGCAGTACTTC. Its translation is CASSPLAGTSYEQYF.

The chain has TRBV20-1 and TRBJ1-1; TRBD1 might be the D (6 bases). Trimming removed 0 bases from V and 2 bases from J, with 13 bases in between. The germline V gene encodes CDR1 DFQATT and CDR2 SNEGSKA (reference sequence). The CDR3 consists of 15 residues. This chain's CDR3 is CSARDWSQGNTEAFF. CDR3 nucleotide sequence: TGCAGTGCTAGAGATTGGTCACAGGGAAACACTGAAGCTTTCTTT.

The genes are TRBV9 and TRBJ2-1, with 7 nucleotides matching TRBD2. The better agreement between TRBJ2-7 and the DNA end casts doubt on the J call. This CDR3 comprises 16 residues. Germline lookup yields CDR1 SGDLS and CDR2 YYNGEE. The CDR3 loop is CASSVVAGTIYNEQYF. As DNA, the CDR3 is TGTGCCAGCAGCGTAGTAGCGGGTACTATATACAATGAGCAGTACTTC.

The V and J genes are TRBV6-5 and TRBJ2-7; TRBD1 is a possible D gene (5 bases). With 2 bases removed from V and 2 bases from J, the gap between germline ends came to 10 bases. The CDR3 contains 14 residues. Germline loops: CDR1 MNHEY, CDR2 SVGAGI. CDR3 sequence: CASSYKGPPYEQYF. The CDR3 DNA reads TGTGCCAGCAGTTACAAGGGGCCCCCCTACGAGCAGTACTTC.

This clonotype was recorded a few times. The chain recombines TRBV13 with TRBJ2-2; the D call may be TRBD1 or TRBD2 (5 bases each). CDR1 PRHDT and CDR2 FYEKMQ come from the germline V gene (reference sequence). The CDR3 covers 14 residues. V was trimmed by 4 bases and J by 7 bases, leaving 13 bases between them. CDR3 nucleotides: TGTGCCAGCAGCTCCGGACGAGGGGTCGGGGAGCTGTTTTTT. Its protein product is CASSSGRGVGELFF.

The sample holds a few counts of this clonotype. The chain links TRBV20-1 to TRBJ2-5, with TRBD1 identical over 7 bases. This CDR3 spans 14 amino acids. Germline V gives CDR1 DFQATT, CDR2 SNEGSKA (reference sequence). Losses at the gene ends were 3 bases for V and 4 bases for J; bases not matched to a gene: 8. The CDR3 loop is CSASRGSGIETQYF. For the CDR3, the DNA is TGCAGTGCTAGCAGGGGGAGCGGTATAGAGACCCAGTACTTC.

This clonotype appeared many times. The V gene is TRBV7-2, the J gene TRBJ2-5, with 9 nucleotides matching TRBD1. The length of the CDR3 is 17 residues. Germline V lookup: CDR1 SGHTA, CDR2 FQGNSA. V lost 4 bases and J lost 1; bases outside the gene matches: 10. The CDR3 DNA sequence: TGTGCCAGCAGCTCGGGACAGGGAGTATGGGGCCAAGAGACCCAGTACTTC. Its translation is CASSSGQGVWGQETQYF.

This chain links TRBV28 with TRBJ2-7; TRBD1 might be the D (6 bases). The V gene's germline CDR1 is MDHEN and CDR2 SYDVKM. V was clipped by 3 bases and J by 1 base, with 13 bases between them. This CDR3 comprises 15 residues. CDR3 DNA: TGTGCCAGCAGTTTGGTGCAGGGGTGGTCCTACGAGCAGTACTTC. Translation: CASSLVQGWSYEQYF. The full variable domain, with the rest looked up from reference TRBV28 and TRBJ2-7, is DVKVTQSSRYLVKRTGEKVFLECVQDMDHENMFWYRQDPGLGLRLIYFSYDVKMKEKGDIPEGYSVSREKKERFSLILESASTNQTSMYLCASSLVQGWSYEQYFGPGTRLTVT.

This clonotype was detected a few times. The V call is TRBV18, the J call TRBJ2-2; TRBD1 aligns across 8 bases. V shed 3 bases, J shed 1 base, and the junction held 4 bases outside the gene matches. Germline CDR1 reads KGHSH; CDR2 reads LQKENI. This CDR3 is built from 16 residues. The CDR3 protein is CASSPSGTGNTGELFF. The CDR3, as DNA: TGTGCCAGCTCACCTTCCGGGACAGGGAACACCGGGGAGCTGTTTTTT. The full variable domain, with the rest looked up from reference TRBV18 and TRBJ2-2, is NAGVMQNPRHLVRRRGQEARLRCSPMKGHSHVYWYRQLPEEGLKFMVYLQKENIIDESGMPKERFSAEFPKEGPSILRIQQVVRGDSAAYFCASSPSGTGNTGELFFGEGSRLTVL.

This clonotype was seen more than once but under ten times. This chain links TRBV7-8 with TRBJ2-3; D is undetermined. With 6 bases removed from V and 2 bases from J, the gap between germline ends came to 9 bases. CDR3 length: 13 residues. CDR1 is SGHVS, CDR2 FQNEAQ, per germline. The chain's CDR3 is CASRTSTTDTQYF. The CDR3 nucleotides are TGTGCCAGCAGAACGTCCACCACAGATACGCAGTATTTT.